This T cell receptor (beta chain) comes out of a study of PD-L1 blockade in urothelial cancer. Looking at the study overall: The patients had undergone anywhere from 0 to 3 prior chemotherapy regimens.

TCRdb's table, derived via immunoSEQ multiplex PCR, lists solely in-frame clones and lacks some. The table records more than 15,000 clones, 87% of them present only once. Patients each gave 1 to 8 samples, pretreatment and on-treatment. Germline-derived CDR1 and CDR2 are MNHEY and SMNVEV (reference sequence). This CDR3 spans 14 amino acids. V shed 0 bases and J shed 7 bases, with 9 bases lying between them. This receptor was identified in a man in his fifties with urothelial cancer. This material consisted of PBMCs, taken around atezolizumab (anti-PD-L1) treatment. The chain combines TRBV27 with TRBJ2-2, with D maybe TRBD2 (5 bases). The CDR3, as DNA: TGTGCCAGCAGTTTATCTCGGGAAGGCGGGGAGCTGTTTTTT. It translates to CASSLSREGGELFF.